This T cell receptor beta chain was recorded in a study of Ad26.COV2.S vaccination and SARS-CoV-2 variants. Findings of the study overall: Placebo recipients trailed vaccine recipients in spike-specific TCR breadth.

With 5 bases removed from V and 6 bases from J, the gap between germline ends came to 5 bases. Per germline, CDR1 MNHEY and CDR2 SVGEGT. The CDR3 is 10 amino acids. Described treatment: approximately 18 received Ad26.COV2.S at low or high dose, single or two shots; about 5 received placebo; per-sample allocation not given. Day 63 following the first vaccine or placebo injection was when the samples were taken. It was an adult aged 18-55 years in Boston who was the donor. The vaccine antigen was prefusion-stabilized Wuhan SARS-CoV-2 spike. Points on this clone: The antigen is not known.

The table came from immunoSEQ multiplex PCR; TCRdb's copy has only in-frame clones and leaves some out. This sample has about 450,000 clones, with approximately 89% found just once. V and J are TRBV6-2 or TRBV6-3 and TRBJ2-7; unclear D gene. The origin of this receptor is a person aged 18-65 years who received the Ad26.COV2.S COVID-19 vaccine or a placebo. Sequencing used peripheral blood, obtained in a trial of Ad26.COV2.S vaccine versus placebo. CDR3 sequence reads: CASSDFEQYF. The CDR3 DNA sequence: TGTGCCAGCAGTGACTTCGAGCAGTACTTC.